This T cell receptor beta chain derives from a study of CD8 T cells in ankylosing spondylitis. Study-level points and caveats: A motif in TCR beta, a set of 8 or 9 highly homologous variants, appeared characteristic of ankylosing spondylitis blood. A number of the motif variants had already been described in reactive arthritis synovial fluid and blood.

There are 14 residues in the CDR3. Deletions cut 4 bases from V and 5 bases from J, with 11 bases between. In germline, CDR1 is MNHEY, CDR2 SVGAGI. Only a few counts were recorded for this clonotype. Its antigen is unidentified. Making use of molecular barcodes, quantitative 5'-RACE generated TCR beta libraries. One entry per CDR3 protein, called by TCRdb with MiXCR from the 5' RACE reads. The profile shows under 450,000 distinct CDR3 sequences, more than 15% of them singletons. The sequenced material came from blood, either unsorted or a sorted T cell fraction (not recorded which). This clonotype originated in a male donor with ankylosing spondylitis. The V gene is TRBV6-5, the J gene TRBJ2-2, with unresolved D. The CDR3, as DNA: TGTGCCAGCAGTTCCTCTTCGGAGACCGGGGAGCTGTTTTTT. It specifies CASSSSSETGELFF.